Ten or more counts support the clone carrying this T cell receptor beta chain. Its matching antigen is unknown. The CDR3 loop spans 14 amino acids. The germline CDR1 and CDR2 sequences are SGHTA and FQGNSA. Trimming removed 5 bases from V and 0 bases from J, with 9 bases in between. This sample was included in a study of T cells after yellow fever vaccination. Study context: Libraries from low-cell-number fractions were prepared with the SMART-Seq v4 Ultra Low Input RNA kit.

5'RACE template switching added a universal primer site and UMIs to TCR cDNA. TCRdb reprocessed the 5' RACE reads via MiXCR and lists one record per CDR3 protein. The repertoire includes 300,000 or so distinct CDR3 sequences, roughly 4.3% of them detected once, and 24% sits in the top ten. Overall study results and limits: Post-booster repertoires again held most primary-vaccination clones (roughly 95% CD4, around 90% CD8). The secondary response was weaker, and its peak arrived faster, on day 5 versus 15.

The chain combines TRBV7-2 with TRBJ2-3; D is perhaps TRBD1 (5 bases). The receptor was derived from a man between 18 and 35 years old who received the YFV17D yellow fever vaccine. The specimen comprised PBMCs, sampled 5 days after the yellow fever booster vaccination. The CDR3: CASSLQASTDTQYF. CDR3 nucleotide sequence: TGTGCCAGCAGCCTACAGGCGAGCACAGATACGCAGTATTTT.